The present T cell receptor beta chain was sequenced within a study of control samples from healthy donors and cancer patients. This CDR3 is built from 14 residues. The V gene lost 6 bases and the J gene lost 6 bases, with 15 bases spanning the gap. Germline V gene data show CDR1 as MDHEN and CDR2 as SYDVKM. Data came from immunoSEQ multiplex PCR; TCRdb stores just in-frame clones and leaves some out. The table shows roughly 220,000 clones, with about 94% occurring only once. Sequences were obtained from blood. This chain links TRBV28 with TRBJ1-5, with no clear D. This TCR was sampled from a man aged 45 to 65 in good health. Here the CDR3 reads CASRRNGPGQPQHF. Here the CDR3 DNA reads TGTGCCAGCAGGCGGAATGGCCCTGGTCAGCCCCAGCATTTT.